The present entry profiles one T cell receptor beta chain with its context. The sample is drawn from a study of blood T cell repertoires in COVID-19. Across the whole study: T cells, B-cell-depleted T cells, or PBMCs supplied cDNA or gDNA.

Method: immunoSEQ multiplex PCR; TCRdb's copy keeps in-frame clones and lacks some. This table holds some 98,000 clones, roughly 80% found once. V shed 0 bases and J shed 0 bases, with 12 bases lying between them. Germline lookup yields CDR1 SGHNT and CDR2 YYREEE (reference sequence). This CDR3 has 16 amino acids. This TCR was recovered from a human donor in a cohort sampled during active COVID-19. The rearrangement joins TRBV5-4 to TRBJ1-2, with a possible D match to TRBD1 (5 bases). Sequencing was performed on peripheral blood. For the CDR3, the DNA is TGTGCCAGCAGCTTGGCCACAGGCAGAACTAACTATGGCTACACCTTC. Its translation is CASSLATGRTNYGYTF.